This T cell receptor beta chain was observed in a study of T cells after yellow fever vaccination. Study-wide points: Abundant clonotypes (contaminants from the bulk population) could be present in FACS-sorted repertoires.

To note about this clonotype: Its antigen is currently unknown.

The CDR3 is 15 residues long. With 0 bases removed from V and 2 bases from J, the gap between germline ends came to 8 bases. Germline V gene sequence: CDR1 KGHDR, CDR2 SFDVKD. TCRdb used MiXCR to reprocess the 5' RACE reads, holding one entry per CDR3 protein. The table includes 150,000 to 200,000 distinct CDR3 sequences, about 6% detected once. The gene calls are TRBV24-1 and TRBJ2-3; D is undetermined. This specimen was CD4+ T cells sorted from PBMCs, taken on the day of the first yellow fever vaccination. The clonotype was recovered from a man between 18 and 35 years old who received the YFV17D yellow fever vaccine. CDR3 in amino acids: CATSDLHRNTDTQYF. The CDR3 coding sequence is TGTGCCACCAGTGATTTGCACCGAAACACAGATACGCAGTATTTT.